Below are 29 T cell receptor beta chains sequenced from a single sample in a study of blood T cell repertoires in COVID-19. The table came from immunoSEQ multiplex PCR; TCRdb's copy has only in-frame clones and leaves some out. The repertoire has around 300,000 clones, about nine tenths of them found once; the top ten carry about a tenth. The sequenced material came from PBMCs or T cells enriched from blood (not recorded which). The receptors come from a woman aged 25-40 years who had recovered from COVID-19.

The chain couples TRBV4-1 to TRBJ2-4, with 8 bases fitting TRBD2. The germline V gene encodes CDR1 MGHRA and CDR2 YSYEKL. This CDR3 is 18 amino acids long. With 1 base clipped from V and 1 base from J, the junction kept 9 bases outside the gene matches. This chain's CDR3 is CASSQGRAGGHAKNIQYF. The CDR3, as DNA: TGCGCCAGCAGCCAAGGTCGGGCGGGGGGCCACGCCAAAAACATTCAGTACTTC.

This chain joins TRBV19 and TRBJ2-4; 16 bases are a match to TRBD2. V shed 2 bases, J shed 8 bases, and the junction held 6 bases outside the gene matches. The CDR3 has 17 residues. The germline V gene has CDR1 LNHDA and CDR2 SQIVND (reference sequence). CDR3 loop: CASSIRGLAGGPDIQYF. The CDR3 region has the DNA TGTGCCAGTAGTATACGGGGACTAGCGGGAGGGCCGGACATTCAGTACTTC.

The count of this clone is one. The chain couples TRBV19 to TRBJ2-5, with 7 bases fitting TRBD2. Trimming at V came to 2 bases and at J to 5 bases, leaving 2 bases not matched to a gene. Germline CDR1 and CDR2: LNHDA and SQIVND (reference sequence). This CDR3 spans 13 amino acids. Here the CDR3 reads CASSIRGGETQYF. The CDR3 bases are TGTGCCAGTAGTATAAGGGGAGGGGAGACCCAGTACTTC. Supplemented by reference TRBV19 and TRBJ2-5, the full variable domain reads DGGITQSPKYLFRKEGQNVTLSCEQNLNHDAMYWYRQDPGQGLRLIYYSQIVNDFQKGDIAEGYSVSREKKESFPLTVTSAQKNPTAFYLCASSIRGGETQYFGPGTRLLVL.

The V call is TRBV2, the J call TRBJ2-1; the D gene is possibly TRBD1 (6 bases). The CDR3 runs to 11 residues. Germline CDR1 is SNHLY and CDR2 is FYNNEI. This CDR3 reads CSGTSYNEQFF. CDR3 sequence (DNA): TGTTCCGGGACATCCTACAATGAGCAGTTCTTC.

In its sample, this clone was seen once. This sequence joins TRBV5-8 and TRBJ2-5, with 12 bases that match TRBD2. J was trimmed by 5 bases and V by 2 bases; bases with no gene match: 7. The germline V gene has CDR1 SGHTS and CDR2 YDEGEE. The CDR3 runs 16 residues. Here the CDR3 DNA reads TGTGCCAGCAGCTTATCCGGGACTAGCGGGTTGGAGACCCAGTACTTC. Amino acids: CASSLSGTSGLETQYF.

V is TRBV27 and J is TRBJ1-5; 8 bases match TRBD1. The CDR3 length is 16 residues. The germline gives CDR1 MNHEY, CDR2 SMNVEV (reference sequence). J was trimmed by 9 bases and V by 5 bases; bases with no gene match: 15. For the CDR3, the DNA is TGTGCCAGCAGTCACAAGCCCGGGACAGGATCTTTGCCCCAGCATTTT. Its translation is CASSHKPGTGSLPQHF.

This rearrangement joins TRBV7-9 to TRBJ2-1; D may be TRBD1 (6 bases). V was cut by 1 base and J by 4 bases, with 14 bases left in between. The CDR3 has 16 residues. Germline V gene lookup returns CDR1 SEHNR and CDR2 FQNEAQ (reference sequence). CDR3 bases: TGTGCCAGCAGCTTAGTCACAGGGACAAGATACAATGAGCAGTTCTTC. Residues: CASSLVTGTRYNEQFF. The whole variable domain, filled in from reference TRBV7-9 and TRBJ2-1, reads DTGVSQNPRHKITKRGQNVTFRCDPISEHNRLYWYRQTLGQGPEFLTYFQNEAQLEKSRLLSDRFSAERPKGSFSTLEIQRTEQGDSAMYLCASSLVTGTRYNEQFFGPGTRLTVL.

As DNA, the CDR3 is TGTGCCAGCAGTGACTCTACAGGGGATTTAAGAAGGGATGGCTACACCTTC. This sequence encodes CASSDSTGDLRRDGYTF. The rearrangement links TRBV6-4 to TRBJ1-2; 7 nucleotides line up with TRBD1. V shed 0 bases and J 6 bases; nucleotides not matched to a gene: 13. The CDR3 extends over 17 amino acids. Per germline, CDR1 MRHNA and CDR2 SNTAGT.

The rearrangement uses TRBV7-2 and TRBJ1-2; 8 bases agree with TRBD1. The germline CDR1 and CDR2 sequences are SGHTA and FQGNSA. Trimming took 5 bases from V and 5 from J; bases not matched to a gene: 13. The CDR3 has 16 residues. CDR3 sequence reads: CASSPTSGTGAYGYTF. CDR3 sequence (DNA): TGTGCCAGCAGCCCAACCTCCGGGACAGGTGCTTATGGCTACACCTTC.

The CDR3: CASSLAPQGRGELFF. The CDR3, as DNA: TGTGCCAGCAGCTTGGCCCCCCAGGGGCGCGGGGAGCTGTTTTTT. The chain employs TRBV5-5 and TRBJ2-2; D is possibly TRBD1 (6 bases). V lost 0 bases and J lost 7, with 13 bases in between. The CDR3 contains 15 residues. Germline V CDR1 and CDR2: SGHKS, YYEKEE (reference sequence).

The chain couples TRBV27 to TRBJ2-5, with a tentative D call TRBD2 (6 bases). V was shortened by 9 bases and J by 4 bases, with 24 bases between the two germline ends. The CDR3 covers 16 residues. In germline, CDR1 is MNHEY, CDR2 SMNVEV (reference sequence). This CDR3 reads CASTPAGGRGGETQYF. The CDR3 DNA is TGTGCCAGTACCCCTGCAGGAGGGAGAGGAGGAGAGACCCAGTACTTC.

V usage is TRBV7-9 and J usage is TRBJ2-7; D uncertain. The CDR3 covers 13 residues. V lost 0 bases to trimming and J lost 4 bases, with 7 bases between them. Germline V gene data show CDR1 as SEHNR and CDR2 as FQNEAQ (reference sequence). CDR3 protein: CASSLAMSYEQYF. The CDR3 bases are TGTGCCAGCAGCTTAGCTATGAGTTACGAGCAGTACTTC.

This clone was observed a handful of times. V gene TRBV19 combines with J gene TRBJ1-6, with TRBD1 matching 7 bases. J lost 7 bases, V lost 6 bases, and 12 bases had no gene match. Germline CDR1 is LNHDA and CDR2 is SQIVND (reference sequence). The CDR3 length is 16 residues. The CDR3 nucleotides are TGTGCCAGTAGATCGACAGGGACCCGCGGGAATTCACCCCTCCACTTT. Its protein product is CASRSTGTRGNSPLHF.

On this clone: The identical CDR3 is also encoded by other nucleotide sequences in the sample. The CDR3 DNA sequence: TGTGCCAGCAGCCTAAATTCTGGAAACACCATATATTTT. Translated: CASSLNSGNTIYF. This rearrangement joins TRBV7-9 to TRBJ1-3; D call uncertain. Germline V CDR1 and CDR2: SEHNR, FQNEAQ (reference sequence). This CDR3 region has 13 residues. Trimming shortened V by 5 bases and J by 1 base, and 6 bases separated the two germline ends.

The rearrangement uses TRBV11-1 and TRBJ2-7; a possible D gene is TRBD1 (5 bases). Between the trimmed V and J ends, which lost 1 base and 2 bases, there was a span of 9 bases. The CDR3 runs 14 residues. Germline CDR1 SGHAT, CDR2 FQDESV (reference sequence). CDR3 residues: CASSLGDRTYEQYF. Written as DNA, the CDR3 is TGTGCCAGCAGCTTAGGTGACAGAACCTACGAGCAGTACTTC.

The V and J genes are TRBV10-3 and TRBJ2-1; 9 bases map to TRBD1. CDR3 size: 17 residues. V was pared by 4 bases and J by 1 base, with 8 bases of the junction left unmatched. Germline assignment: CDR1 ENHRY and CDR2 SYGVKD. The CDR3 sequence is CAISGGTGSKSYNEQFF. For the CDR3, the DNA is TGTGCCATCAGTGGGGGGACAGGGAGTAAATCCTACAATGAGCAGTTCTTC.

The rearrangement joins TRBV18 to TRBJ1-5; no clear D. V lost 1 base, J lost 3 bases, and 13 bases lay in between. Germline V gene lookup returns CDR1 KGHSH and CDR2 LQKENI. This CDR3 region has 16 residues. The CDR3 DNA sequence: TGTGCCAGCTCACCACGAGGCCAGAATTCCAATCAGCCCCAGCATTTT. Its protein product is CASSPRGQNSNQPQHF.

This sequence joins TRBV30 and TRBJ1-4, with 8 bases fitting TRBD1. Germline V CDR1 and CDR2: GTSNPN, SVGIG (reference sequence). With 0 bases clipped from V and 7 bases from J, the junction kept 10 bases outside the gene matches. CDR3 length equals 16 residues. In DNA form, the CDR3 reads TGTGCCTGGAGTGTAGGCAGGGGGCGCGTCAGTGAAAAACTGTTTTTT. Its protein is CAWSVGRGRVSEKLFF. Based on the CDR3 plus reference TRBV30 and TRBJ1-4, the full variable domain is SQTIHQWPATLVQPVGSPLSLECTVEGTSNPNLYWYRQAAGRGLQLLFYSVGIGQISSEVPQNLSASRPQDRQFILSSKKLLLSDSGFYLCAWSVGRGRVSEKLFFGSGTQLSVL.

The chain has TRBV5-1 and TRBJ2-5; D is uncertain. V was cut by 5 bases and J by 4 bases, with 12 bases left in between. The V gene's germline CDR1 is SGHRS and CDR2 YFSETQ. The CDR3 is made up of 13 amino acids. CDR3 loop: CASRKKVAETQYF. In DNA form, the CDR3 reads TGCGCCAGCAGGAAGAAGGTAGCAGAGACCCAGTACTTC.

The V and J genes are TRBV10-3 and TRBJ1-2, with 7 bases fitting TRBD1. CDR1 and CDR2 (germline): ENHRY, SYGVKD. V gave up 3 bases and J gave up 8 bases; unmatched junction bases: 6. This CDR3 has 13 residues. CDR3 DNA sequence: TGTGCCATCAGTGACCCAGGGGGGAGAGGCTACACCTTC. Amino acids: CAISDPGGRGYTF.

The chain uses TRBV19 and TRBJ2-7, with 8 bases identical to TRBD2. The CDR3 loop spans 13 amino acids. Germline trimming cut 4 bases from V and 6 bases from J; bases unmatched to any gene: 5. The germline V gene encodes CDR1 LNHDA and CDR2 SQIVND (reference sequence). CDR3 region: CASSTGTRGEQYF. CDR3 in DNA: TGTGCCAGTAGTACCGGGACTAGGGGCGAGCAGTACTTC.

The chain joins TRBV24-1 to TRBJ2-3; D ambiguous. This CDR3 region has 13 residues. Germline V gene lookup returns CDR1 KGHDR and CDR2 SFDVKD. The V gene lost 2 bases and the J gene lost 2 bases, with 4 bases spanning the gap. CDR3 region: CATSDYITDTQYF. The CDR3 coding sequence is TGTGCCACCAGTGATTATATCACAGATACGCAGTATTTT.

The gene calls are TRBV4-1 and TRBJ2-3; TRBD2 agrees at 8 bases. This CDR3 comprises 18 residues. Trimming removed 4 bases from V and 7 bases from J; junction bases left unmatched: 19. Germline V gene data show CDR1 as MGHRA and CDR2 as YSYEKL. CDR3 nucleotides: TGCGCCAGCAGCCCGAAGGAAATTACGGGAGGGCCTGGAAATACGCAGTATTTT. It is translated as CASSPKEITGGPGNTQYF.

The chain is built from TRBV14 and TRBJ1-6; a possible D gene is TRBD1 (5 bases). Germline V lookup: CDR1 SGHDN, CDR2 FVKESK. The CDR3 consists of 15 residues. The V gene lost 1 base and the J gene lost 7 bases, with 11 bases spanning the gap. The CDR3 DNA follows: TGTGCCAGCAGCCAAGGGGACTACCGCAATTCACCCCTCCACTTT. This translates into CASSQGDYRNSPLHF.

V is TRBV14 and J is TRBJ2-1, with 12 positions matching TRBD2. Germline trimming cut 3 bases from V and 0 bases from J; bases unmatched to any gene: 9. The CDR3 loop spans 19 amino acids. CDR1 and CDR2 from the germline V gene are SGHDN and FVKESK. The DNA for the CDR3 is TGTGCCAGCAGCCAGGGACCGGGACTAGCGGGCCGCTCCTACAATGAGCAGTTCTTC. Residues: CASSQGPGLAGRSYNEQFF.

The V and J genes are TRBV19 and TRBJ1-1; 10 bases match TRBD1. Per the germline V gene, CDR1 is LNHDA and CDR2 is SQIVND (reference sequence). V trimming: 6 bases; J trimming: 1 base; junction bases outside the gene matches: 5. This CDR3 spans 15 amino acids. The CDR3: CASRTRDRGNTEAFF. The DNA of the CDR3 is TGTGCCAGTAGAACTAGGGACAGGGGGAACACTGAAGCTTTCTTT.

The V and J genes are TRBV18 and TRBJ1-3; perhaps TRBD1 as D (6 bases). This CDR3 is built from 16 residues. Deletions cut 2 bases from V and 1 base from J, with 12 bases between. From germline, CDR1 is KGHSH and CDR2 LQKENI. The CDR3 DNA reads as TGTGCCAGCTCACCAATGGACAGTTTTTCTGGAAACACCATATATTTT. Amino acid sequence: CASSPMDSFSGNTIYF.

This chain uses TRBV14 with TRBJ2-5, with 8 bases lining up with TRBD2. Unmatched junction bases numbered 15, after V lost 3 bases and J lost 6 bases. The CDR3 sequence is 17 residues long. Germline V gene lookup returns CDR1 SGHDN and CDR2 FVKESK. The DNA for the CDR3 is TGTGCCAGCAGCCAGTGGCCCAGGTCGGGAGGGCCGAAGACCCAGTACTTC. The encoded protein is CASSQWPRSGGPKTQYF.

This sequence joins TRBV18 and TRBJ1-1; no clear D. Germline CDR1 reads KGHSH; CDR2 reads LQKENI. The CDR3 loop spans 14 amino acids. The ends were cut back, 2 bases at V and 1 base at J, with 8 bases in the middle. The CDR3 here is CASSPGAGNTEAFF. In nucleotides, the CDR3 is TGTGCCAGCTCACCAGGTGCAGGGAACACTGAAGCTTTCTTT.